This TCR beta chain emerged from a study of blood T cell repertoires in COVID-19. Study background: Specimens from acute and convalescent COVID-19 originated in the United States, Italy and Spain.

The germline V gene has CDR1 LGHNA and CDR2 YNFKEQ. The J segment lost 3 bases and the V segment lost 0 bases, leaving 4 bases of the junction unmatched. The CDR3 is made up of 17 amino acids. This table comes from immunoSEQ multiplex PCR, and its TCRdb copy is limited to in-frame clones, with some not included. This table holds some 64,000 clones, just under 75% found once. V is TRBV4-2 and J is TRBJ2-6; TRBD1 agrees at 8 bases. The sample was peripheral blood. The receptor's source is a woman in her 70s with COVID-19, enrolled during active disease. The CDR3 coding sequence is TGTGCCAGCAGCCAAGACCCACAGGGGGGTGGGGCCAACGTCCTGACTTTC. This encodes CASSQDPQGGGANVLTF.